Described below is a single TCR beta chain sequence and its context. The antigen remains unidentified. The data were produced by immunoSEQ multiplex PCR, yet TCRdb's version contains in-frame clones alone and is incomplete. The sample contains about 69,000 clones, roughly 87% of which appear only once. The sample is drawn from a study of OX40 agonist ivuxolimab in advanced cancers. Study at large: Patients got intravenous ivuxolimab at 0.01 to 10 mg/kg every 2 weeks. A mean age of approximately 64 years, range about 20 to 79, was recorded, and over 65% were male.

Study results and caveats: Several nonresponders also turned out to have low normalized T-cell clonal expansion.

Blood sampling took place at baseline, cycle 4 day 1, and cycle 7 day 1. Germline lookup yields CDR1 SGHTA and CDR2 FQGNSA. Trimming took 0 bases from V and 5 from J, leaving 10 bases between them. The CDR3 is 14 residues long. This chain links TRBV7-2 with TRBJ2-5; unclear D gene. Sequenced here: CD4+ or CD8+ T cells sorted from blood, sampled in a trial of the OX40 agonist ivuxolimab. The sequence was collected from an adult with an advanced solid tumor such as melanoma, head and neck, liver or kidney cancer. CDR3 protein: CASSLAGLGETQYF. CDR3 nucleotide sequence: TGTGCCAGCAGCTTAGCGGGTCTTGGGGAGACCCAGTACTTC.